This TCR beta chain was observed in a study of T-cell reconstitution after alpha-beta-depleted transplantation in children. The CDR3 loop spans 13 amino acids. Germline V gene lookup returns CDR1 SNHLY and CDR2 FYNNEI. Comments on this clonotype: Antigen: not known.

Unique molecular identifiers were used to barcode this TCRbeta library. TCRdb passed the PCR reads through MiXCR, listing each CDR3 protein once. The table has more than 200,000 distinct CDR3 sequences, roughly a quarter seen once. Points from the study as a whole: Once a year had passed after transplant, T-cell counts and diversity came mostly from newly produced T cells. At around two months after transplant, the alpha-beta T cells were reportedly derived from several hundred expanded clones that came from non-depleted graft cells. Some patients showed high day-60 TCRbeta diversity, which derived from surviving recipient T cells and thymic progenitors.

This chain joins TRBV2 and TRBJ1-6; unclear D gene. The clonotype originates from a girl aged 2 to 9 with Fanconi anemia, due to receive a stem cell transplant. The sample was PBMCs, taken before TCRalphabeta/CD19-depleted stem cell transplant. The CDR3 nucleotides read TGTGCGAGTTGGGGAAGGGTTGATTCACCCCTCCACTTT. It translates to CASWGRVDSPLHF.